This record looks at one T cell receptor beta chain sequence and its context. The antigen is undetermined. The data originate from a study of T cells in Graves' hyperthyroidism and ophthalmopathy. Study observations and caveats: Blood also carried most thyroid clonotypes expanded above 0.001.

Pregnant or lactating patients were excluded, as were those with uncontrolled infection or other autoimmune disease. Each diagnosis was grounded in clinical symptoms, serum thyroxine and TRAb, thyroid ultrasound, and orbital computed tomography. Amplified TCR beta CDR3 regions came from RNA transcripts. The study used the HTBI primer set for a first-round RT-PCR of the TCR CDR3. TCRdb re-called the multiplex PCR reads through MiXCR, storing one row per CDR3 protein. Among 660,000 or so distinct CDR3 sequences listed, roughly 20% were seen once. The sequenced material came from blood. This receptor was obtained from a man younger than 40 with Graves' ophthalmopathy.

CDR3 region: CASGSTSSTDTQYF. The CDR3 DNA reads TGTGCCAGCGGGTCGACCTCTAGCACAGATACGCAGTATTTT. The chain couples TRBV6-1 to TRBJ2-3; D not certain. This CDR3 is 14 amino acids long. Trimming took 8 bases from V and 0 from J, leaving 12 bases between them. Germline V gene lookup returns CDR1 MNHNS and CDR2 SASEGT.